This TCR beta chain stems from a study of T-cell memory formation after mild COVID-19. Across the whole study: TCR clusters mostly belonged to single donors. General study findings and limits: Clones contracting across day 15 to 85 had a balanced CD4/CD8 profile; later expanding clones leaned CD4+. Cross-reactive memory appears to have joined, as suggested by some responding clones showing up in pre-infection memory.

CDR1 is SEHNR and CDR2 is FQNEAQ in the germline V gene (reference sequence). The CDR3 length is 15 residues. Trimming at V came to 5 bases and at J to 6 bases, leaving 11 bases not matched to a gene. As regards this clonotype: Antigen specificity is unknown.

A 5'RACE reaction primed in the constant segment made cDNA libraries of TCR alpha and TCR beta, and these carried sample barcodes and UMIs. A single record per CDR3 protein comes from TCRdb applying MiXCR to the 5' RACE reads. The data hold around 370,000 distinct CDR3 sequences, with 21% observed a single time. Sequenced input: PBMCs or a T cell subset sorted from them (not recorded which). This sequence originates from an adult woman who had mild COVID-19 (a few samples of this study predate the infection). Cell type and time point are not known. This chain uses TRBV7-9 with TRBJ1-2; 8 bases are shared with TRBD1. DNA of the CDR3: TGTGCCAGCAGCGCCAGGGACAGGATTTCAAATGGCTACACCTTC. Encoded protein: CASSARDRISNGYTF.